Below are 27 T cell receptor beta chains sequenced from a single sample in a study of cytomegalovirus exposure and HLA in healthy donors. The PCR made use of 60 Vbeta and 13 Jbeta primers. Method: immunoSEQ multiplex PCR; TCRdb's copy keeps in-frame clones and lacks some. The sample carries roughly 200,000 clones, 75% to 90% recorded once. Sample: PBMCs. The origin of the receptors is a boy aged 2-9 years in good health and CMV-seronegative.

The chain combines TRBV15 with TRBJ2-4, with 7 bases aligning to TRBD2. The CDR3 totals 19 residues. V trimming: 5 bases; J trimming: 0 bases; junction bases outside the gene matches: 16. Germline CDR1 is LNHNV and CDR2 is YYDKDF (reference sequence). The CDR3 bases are TGTGCCACCAGCCTTATCCGGGACTCGGGACTATCAGCCAAAAACATTCAGTACTTC. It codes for CATSLIRDSGLSAKNIQYF.

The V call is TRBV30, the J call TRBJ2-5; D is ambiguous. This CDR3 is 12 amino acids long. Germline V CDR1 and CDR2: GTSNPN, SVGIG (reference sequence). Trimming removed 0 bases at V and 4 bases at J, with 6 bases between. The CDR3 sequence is CAWSVSRETQYF. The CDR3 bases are TGTGCCTGGAGTGTATCTAGAGAGACCCAGTACTTC.

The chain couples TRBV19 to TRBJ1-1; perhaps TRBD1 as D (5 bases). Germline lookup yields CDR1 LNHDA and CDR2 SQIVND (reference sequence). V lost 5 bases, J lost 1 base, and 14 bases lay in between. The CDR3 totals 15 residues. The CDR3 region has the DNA TGTGCCAGTAGTGCTCCAGGGATGGGGAACACTGAAGCTTTCTTT. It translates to CASSAPGMGNTEAFF.

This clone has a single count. CDR3 region: CASSLSLAGVVETQYF. CDR3 sequence (DNA): TGTGCCAGCAGCTTAAGTCTAGCGGGGGTCGTAGAGACCCAGTACTTC. This rearrangement joins TRBV11-2 to TRBJ2-5; 10 bases agree with TRBD2. Germline V lookup: CDR1 SGHAT, CDR2 FQNNGV. The CDR3 is made up of 16 amino acids. Germline trimming cut 2 bases from V and 4 bases from J; bases unmatched to any gene: 7.

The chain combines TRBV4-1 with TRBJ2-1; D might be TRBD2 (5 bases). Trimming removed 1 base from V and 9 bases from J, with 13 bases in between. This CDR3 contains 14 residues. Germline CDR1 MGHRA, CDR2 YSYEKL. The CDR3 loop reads CASSQGLWAGEQFF. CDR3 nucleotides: TGCGCCAGCAGCCAAGGTCTTTGGGCGGGTGAGCAGTTCTTC.

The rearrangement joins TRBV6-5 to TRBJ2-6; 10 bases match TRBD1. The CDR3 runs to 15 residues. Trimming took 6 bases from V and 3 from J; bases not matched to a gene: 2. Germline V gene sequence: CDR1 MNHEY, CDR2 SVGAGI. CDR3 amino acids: CASRGQGNGANVLTF. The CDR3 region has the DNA TGTGCCAGCAGGGGACAGGGGAATGGGGCCAACGTCCTGACTTTC.

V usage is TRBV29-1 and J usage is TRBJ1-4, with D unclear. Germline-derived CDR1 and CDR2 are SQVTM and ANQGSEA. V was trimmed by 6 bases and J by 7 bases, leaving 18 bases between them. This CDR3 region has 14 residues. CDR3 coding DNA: TGCAGCGTCTCCGGGCCGAGAAGCGGTGAAAAACTGTTTTTT. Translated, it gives CSVSGPRSGEKLFF.

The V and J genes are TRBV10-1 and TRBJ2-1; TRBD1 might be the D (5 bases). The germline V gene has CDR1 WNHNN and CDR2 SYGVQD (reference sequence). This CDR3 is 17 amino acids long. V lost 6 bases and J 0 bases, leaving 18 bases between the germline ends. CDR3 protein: CASRVWTTVGSYNEQFF. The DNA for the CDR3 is TGCGCCAGCAGAGTGTGGACAACAGTCGGCTCCTACAATGAGCAGTTCTTC.

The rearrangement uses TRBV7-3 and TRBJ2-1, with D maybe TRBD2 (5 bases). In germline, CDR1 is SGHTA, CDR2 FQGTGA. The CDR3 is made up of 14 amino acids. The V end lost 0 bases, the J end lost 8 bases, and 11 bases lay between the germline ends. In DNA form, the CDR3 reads TGTGCCAGCAGCTTAACGGCCTCGAGGGATGAGCAGTTCTTC. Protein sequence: CASSLTASRDEQFF. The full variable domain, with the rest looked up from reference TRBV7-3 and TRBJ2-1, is GAGVSQTPSNKVTEKGKYVELRCDPISGHTALYWYRQSLGQGPEFLIYFQGTGAADDSGLPNDRFFAVRPEGSVSTLKIQRTERGDSAVYLCASSLTASRDEQFFGPGTRLTVL.

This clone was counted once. CDR3 amino acids: CASSLPGGFYEQYF. The CDR3 nucleotides are TGCGCCAGCAGCTTGCCAGGGGGTTTCTACGAGCAGTACTTC. The V call is TRBV5-1, the J call TRBJ2-7, with 7 positions matching TRBD1. This CDR3 spans 14 amino acids. Germline V gives CDR1 SGHRS, CDR2 YFSETQ. V lost 1 base to trimming and J lost 3 bases; unmatched junction nucleotides: 4.

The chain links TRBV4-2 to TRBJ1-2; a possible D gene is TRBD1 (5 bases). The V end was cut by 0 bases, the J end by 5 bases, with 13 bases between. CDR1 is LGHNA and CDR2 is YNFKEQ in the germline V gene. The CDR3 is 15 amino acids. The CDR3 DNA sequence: TGTGCCAGCAGCCAAGACCGCGGGGGGGGGTATGGCTACACCTTC. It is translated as CASSQDRGGGYGYTF.

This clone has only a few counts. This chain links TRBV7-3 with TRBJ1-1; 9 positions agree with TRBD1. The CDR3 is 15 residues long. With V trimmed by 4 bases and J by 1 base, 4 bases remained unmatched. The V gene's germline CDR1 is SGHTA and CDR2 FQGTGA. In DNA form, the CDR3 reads TGTGCCAGCAGCTCAGGACAGGGGCGGAACACTGAAGCTTTCTTT. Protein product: CASSSGQGRNTEAFF.

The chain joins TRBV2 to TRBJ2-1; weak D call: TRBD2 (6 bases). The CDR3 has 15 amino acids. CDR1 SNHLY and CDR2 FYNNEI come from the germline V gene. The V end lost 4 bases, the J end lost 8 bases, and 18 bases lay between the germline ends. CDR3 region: CASSGWDLASHEQFF. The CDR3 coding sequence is TGTGCCAGCAGTGGTTGGGACTTAGCTTCGCATGAGCAGTTCTTC.

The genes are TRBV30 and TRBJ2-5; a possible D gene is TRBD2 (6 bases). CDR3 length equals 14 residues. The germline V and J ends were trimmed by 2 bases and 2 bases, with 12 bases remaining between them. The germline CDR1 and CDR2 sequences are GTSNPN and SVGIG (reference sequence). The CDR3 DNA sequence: TGTGCCTGGAGTTTGTCCGGGGGACAAGAGACCCAGTACTTC. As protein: CAWSLSGGQETQYF.

The CDR3 DNA reads as TGTGCCAGCAGTTACTTAGACGACAGGGGCCATCAGCCCCAGCATTTT. It translates to CASSYLDDRGHQPQHF. V is TRBV6-6 and J is TRBJ1-5; 8 bases fit TRBD1. J gave up 5 bases and V 1 base, and 7 bases lay outside the gene matches. Germline CDR1 is MNHNY and CDR2 is SVGAGI (reference sequence). The CDR3 extends over 16 amino acids.

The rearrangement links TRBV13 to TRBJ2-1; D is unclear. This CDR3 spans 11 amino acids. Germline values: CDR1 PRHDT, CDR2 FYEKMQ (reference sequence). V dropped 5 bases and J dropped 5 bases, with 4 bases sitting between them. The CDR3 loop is CASSPDNEQFF. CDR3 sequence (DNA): TGTGCCAGCAGCCCCGACAATGAGCAGTTCTTC.

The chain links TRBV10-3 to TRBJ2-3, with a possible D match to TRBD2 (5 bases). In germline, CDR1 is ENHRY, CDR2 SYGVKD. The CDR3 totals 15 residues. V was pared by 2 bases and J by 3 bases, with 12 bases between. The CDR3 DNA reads TGTGCCATCAGTGAGGAGGGCAAGGGTACAGATACGCAGTATTTT. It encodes CAISEEGKGTDTQYF.

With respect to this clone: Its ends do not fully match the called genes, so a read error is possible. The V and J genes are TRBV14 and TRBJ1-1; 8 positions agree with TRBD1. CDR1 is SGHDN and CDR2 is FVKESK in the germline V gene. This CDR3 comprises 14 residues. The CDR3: CASSPTSGGPDAFF. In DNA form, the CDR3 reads TGTGCCAGCAGCCCGACTTCAGGGGGCCCTGACGCTTTCTTT.

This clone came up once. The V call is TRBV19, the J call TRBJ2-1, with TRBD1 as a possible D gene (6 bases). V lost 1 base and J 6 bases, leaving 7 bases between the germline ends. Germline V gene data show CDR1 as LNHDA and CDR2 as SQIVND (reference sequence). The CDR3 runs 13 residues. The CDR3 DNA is TGTGCCAGTAGTATAGGAGGGGGCAATGAGCAGTTCTTC. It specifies CASSIGGGNEQFF. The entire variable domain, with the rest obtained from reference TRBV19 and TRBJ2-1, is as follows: DGGITQSPKYLFRKEGQNVTLSCEQNLNHDAMYWYRQDPGQGLRLIYYSQIVNDFQKGDIAEGYSVSREKKESFPLTVTSAQKNPTAFYLCASSIGGGNEQFFGPGTRLTVL.

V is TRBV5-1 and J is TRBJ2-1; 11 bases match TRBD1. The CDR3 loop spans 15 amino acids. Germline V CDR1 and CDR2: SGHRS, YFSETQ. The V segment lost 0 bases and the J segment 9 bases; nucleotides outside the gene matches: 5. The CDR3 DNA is TGCGCCAGCAGCTTGGCTAGGACAGGGGGCAGTGAGCAGTTCTTC. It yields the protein CASSLARTGGSEQFF.

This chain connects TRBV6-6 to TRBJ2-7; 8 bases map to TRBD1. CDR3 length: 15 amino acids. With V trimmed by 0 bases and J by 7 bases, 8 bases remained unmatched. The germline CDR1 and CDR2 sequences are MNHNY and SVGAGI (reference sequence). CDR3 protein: CASSYSGRGQGEQYF. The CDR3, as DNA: TGTGCCAGCAGTTACTCAGGCAGGGGGCAGGGTGAGCAGTACTTC.

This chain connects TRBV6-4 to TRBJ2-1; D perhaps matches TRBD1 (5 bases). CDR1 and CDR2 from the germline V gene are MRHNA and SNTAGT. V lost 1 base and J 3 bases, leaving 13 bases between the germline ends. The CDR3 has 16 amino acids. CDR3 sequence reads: CASSDLVTANYNEQFF. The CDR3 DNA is TGTGCCAGCAGTGACTTGGTGACAGCCAACTACAATGAGCAGTTCTTC.

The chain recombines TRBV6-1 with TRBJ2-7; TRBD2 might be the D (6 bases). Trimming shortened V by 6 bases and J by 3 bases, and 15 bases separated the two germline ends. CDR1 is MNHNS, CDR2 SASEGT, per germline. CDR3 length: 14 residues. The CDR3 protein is CASRLLETSYEQYF. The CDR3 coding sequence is TGTGCCAGCAGATTACTGGAGACTAGCTACGAGCAGTACTTC.

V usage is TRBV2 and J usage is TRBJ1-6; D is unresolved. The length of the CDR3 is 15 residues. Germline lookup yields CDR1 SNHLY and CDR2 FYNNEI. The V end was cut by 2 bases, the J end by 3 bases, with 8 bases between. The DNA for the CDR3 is TGTGCCAGCAGTGAAACAGTTTTCTATAATTCACCCCTCCACTTT. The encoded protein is CASSETVFYNSPLHF.

The CDR3 sequence is CASSFGGARETQYF. The CDR3 region has the DNA TGTGCCAGCAGCTTCGGCGGAGCCCGAGAGACCCAGTACTTC. This chain joins TRBV5-4 and TRBJ2-5, with D hard to call. In germline, CDR1 is SGHNT, CDR2 YYREEE (reference sequence). The CDR3 totals 14 residues. Trimming cost V 2 bases and J 4 bases, with 12 bases left between them.

The CDR3 bases are TGTGCCAGCAGTTTATCCAGGGGTAATTGGAATTCACCCCTCCACTTT. As protein: CASSLSRGNWNSPLHF. The chain carries TRBV27 and TRBJ1-6; the D gene is possibly TRBD1 (6 bases). This CDR3 is 16 amino acids long. Trimming pared 0 bases from V and 7 bases from J, leaving 13 bases between. Per the germline V gene, CDR1 is MNHEY and CDR2 is SMNVEV (reference sequence).

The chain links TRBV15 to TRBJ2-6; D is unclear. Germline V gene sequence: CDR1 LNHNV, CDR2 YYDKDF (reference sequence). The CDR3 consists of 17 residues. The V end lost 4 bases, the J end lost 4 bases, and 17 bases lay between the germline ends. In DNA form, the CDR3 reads TGTGCCACCAGCACAGATCTGTCTAGGTCCGGGGCCAACGTCCTGACTTTC. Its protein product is CATSTDLSRSGANVLTF.